This TCR beta chain was obtained from a study of blood T cell repertoires in COVID-19. In the study overall: Italy, Spain and the United States were the sources of the convalescent and acute COVID-19 samples.

The CDR3 has 14 residues. CDR1 is KGHSH and CDR2 is LQKENI in the germline V gene. Trimming took off 8 bases at V and 5 bases at J, with 19 bases between the two ends. Some clones are missing from TCRdb's copy, which holds only in-frame ones; the method was immunoSEQ multiplex PCR. This table has over 250,000 clones, 85% to 90% appearing once. This TCR was recovered from a woman in her 40s who had recovered from COVID-19. The rearrangement joins TRBV18 to TRBJ2-7, with TRBD2 as a possible D gene (6 bases). The sample taken for sequencing was peripheral blood. CDR3 bases: TGTGCCAGCCAACCGAGGGAGGTGGGGGACGAGCAGTACTTC. Protein: CASQPREVGDEQYF.